This TCR beta chain was sequenced for a study of T cell responses to AZD1222 COVID-19 vaccine. Repertoires were generated with immunoSEQ multiplex PCR, while TCRdb's copy carries only in-frame clones and drops some. The table has 120,000 or so clones, roughly 88% seen once. Trimming took off 7 bases at V and 4 bases at J, with 17 bases between the two ends. The length of the CDR3 is 15 residues. CDR1 and CDR2 (germline): LNHDA, SQIVND (reference sequence). The sample here was peripheral blood, taken on day 0 of AZD1222 vaccination. The receptor's source is an adult in good health. V is TRBV19 and J is TRBJ2-1, with TRBD2 as a possible D gene (6 bases). The CDR3 coding sequence is TGTGCCAGTATGGGATGGGAGGACGGATACAATGAGCAGTTCTTC. It specifies CASMGWEDGYNEQFF.